This passage covers 18 T cell receptor beta chains from one sample sequenced in a study of T cell responses to AZD1222 COVID-19 vaccine. This table comes from immunoSEQ multiplex PCR, and its TCRdb copy is limited to in-frame clones, with some not included. Among some 120,000 clones, around 87% were seen once, and the ten largest hold under 11%. Source: peripheral blood, taken on day 0 of AZD1222 vaccination. These receptors originate from an adult in good health.

This clone has only one observation. The chain couples TRBV29-1 to TRBJ2-1, with 7 bases matching TRBD1. V dropped 7 bases and J dropped 6; count of bases not matched to a gene: 12. Per germline, CDR1 SQVTM and CDR2 ANQGSEA. The CDR3 has 14 residues. The CDR3 bases are TGCAGCGCTTCACCCGACAGGGTCTCCAATGAGCAGTTCTTC. Translated, it gives CSASPDRVSNEQFF.

The J gene is TRBJ2-1, the V gene TRBV6-5; weak D call: TRBD1 (6 bases). CDR1 is MNHEY, CDR2 SVGAGI, per germline. The V end was cut by 10 bases, the J end by 8 bases, with 24 bases between. This CDR3 has 15 residues. The CDR3 region is CATATYRVSPDEQFF. The CDR3, as DNA: TGTGCCACCGCGACCTACAGGGTTTCCCCCGATGAGCAGTTCTTC.

The chain is built from TRBV30 and TRBJ1-6; TRBD1 agrees at 9 bases. Unmatched junction bases numbered 6, after V lost 4 bases and J lost 8 bases. Germline CDR1 is GTSNPN and CDR2 is SVGIG (reference sequence). This CDR3 comprises 14 residues. Here the CDR3 reads CAWNRQGGDSPLHF. In DNA form, the CDR3 reads TGTGCCTGGAATAGACAGGGGGGGGATTCACCCCTCCACTTT.

The gene calls are TRBV2 and TRBJ1-4, with TRBD1 matching 7 bases. CDR1 and CDR2 (germline): SNHLY, FYNNEI. J was trimmed by 5 bases and V by 11 bases; bases with no gene match: 8. The CDR3 length is 13 residues. The CDR3 reads CAGQTGPNEKLFF. Written as DNA, the CDR3 is TGTGCCGGCCAGACAGGGCCCAATGAAAAACTGTTTTTT.

The chain is built from TRBV7-2 and TRBJ1-5; D is possibly TRBD1 (6 bases). Between the trimmed V and J ends, which lost 3 bases and 6 bases, there was a span of 9 bases. This CDR3 spans 13 amino acids. Germline CDR1 reads SGHTA; CDR2 reads FQGNSA. The CDR3 reads CASSLWGLQPQHF. The CDR3 DNA is TGTGCCAGCAGCTTGTGGGGGCTTCAGCCCCAGCATTTT.

This chain links TRBV3-1 (or the pseudogene TRBV3-2) with TRBJ2-7; the match to TRBD1 covers 10 bases. Germline V gene data show CDR1 as LGHDT and CDR2 as YNNKEL (reference sequence). Trimming removed 1 base from V and 0 bases from J; junction bases left unmatched: 9. The CDR3 consists of 18 residues. CDR3 amino acids: CASSQGQTGGLSSYEQYF. CDR3 in DNA: TGTGCCAGCAGCCAAGGACAGACAGGGGGCTTGAGCTCCTACGAGCAGTACTTC.

This chain uses TRBV5-1 with TRBJ2-2; weak D call: TRBD2 (6 bases). Trimming shortened V by 4 bases and J by 3 bases, and 25 bases separated the two germline ends. Per germline, CDR1 SGHRS and CDR2 YFSETQ. The CDR3 is 19 residues long. The CDR3 DNA reads as TGCGCCAGCAGCCGCCTCTTCTTGCGGGTCTTAGCGGACACCGGGGAGCTGTTTTTT. Its translation is CASSRLFLRVLADTGELFF.

The rearrangement joins TRBV7-2 to TRBJ2-2, with 8 bases aligning to TRBD1. The ends lost 5 bases at V and 7 bases at J; junction bases unmatched: 9. In germline, CDR1 is SGHTA, CDR2 FQGNSA. This CDR3 has 15 residues. The CDR3 sequence: CASSRNRQGIGELFF. The CDR3, as DNA: TGTGCCAGCAGCCGCAACAGACAGGGGATCGGGGAGCTGTTTTTT. Filled out from reference TRBV7-2 and TRBJ2-2, the complete variable domain reads GAGVSQSPSNKVTEKGKDVELRCDPISGHTALYWYRQSLGQGLEFLIYFQGNSAPDKSGLPSDRFSAERTGGSVSTLTIQRTQQEDSAVYLCASSRNRQGIGELFFGEGSRLTVL.

This chain uses TRBV30 with TRBJ2-1; the D gene could be TRBD1 or TRBD2 (5 bases each). CDR1 GTSNPN and CDR2 SVGIG come from the germline V gene (reference sequence). V was shortened by 5 bases and J by 8 bases, with 13 bases between the two germline ends. This CDR3 has 12 amino acids. CDR3 nucleotide sequence: TGTGCCTGGGGCGGGTTGGGGGATGAGCAGTTCTTC. This translates into CAWGGLGDEQFF.

V is TRBV11-3 and J is TRBJ2-1, with 7 bases matching TRBD2. Unmatched junction bases numbered 6, after V lost 5 bases and J lost 2 bases. The CDR3 covers 15 residues. The germline gives CDR1 SGHNT, CDR2 YENEEA. The CDR3 bases are TGTGCCAGCAGCCCGATCCGGGGGGCCTACAATGAGCAGTTCTTC. This gives the protein CASSPIRGAYNEQFF.

The chain has TRBV10-3 and TRBJ2-7; perhaps D is TRBD1 or TRBD2 (5 bases each). The germline V and J ends were trimmed by 3 bases and 1 base, with 19 bases remaining between them. The germline gives CDR1 ENHRY, CDR2 SYGVKD. This CDR3 has 17 residues. The CDR3 reads CAISEKGRAASSYEQYF. CDR3 coding DNA: TGTGCCATCAGTGAAAAGGGGCGGGCAGCCTCGTCCTACGAGCAGTACTTC.

The chain links TRBV10-3 to TRBJ1-3; D unclear. Deletions cut 10 bases from V and 2 bases from J, with 12 bases between. The CDR3 is made up of 13 amino acids. The germline gives CDR1 ENHRY, CDR2 SYGVKD. The CDR3 nucleotides read TGTGCCAACCAGAAGGAACCTGGAAACACCATATATTTT. It codes for CANQKEPGNTIYF.

This clone appeared a single time. The genes are TRBV5-5 and TRBJ2-2; D gene uncertain. Germline V gene lookup returns CDR1 SGHKS and CDR2 YYEKEE (reference sequence). This CDR3 contains 14 residues. V lost 1 base and J lost 5, with 9 bases in between. The CDR3 region is CASSLIGDTGELFF. For the CDR3, the DNA is TGTGCCAGCAGCTTGATTGGGGATACCGGGGAGCTGTTTTTT.

This sequence joins TRBV6-4 and TRBJ1-2; TRBD1 agrees at 7 bases. V lost 6 bases to trimming and J lost 4 bases; unmatched junction nucleotides: 11. Germline V lookup: CDR1 MRHNA, CDR2 SNTAGT. The CDR3 contains 15 residues. This chain's CDR3 is CASSPEPGQSYGYTF. In DNA, the CDR3 is TGTGCCAGCAGCCCTGAACCGGGACAGAGCTATGGCTACACCTTC.

This clone was seen once. The gene calls are TRBV6-6 and TRBJ1-1; the match to TRBD1 covers 7 bases. The V gene's germline CDR1 is MNHNY and CDR2 SVGAGI (reference sequence). The V and J ends lost 7 bases and 5 bases, in that order; junction bases with no gene match: 16. The CDR3 is made up of 16 amino acids. This chain's CDR3 is CASNPTGAAGTTEAFF. The CDR3 DNA sequence: TGTGCCAGCAATCCCACAGGGGCCGCGGGTACTACTGAAGCTTTCTTT.

This sequence joins TRBV27 and TRBJ2-3, with 8 positions matching TRBD1. J gave up 4 bases and V 6 bases, and 15 bases lay outside the gene matches. CDR1 and CDR2 (germline): MNHEY, SMNVEV (reference sequence). The CDR3 runs 17 residues. The CDR3 nucleotides read TGTGCCAGCAGCCTGGCTGGACCAGGGGGCAGAGCAGATACGCAGTATTTT. Protein product: CASSLAGPGGRADTQYF.

This chain connects TRBV30 to TRBJ2-2; D remains unclear. Germline loops: CDR1 GTSNPN, CDR2 SVGIG (reference sequence). Trimming left V 1 base short and J 6 bases short, with 3 bases between. The CDR3 is 11 amino acids. CDR3 region: CAWSAAGELFF. DNA for the CDR3: TGTGCCTGGAGTGCAGCCGGGGAGCTGTTTTTT.

The chain employs TRBV29-1 and TRBJ1-2, with D unclear. V lost 7 bases and J 1 base, leaving 10 bases between the germline ends. The CDR3 sequence is 12 residues long. CDR1 is SQVTM and CDR2 is ANQGSEA in the germline V gene. In nucleotides, the CDR3 is TGCAGCGCTAGCGGCGGTAACTATGGCTACACCTTC. Protein product: CSASGGNYGYTF. The variable domain in full, completed from reference TRBV29-1 and TRBJ1-2, reads SAVISQKPSRDICQRGTSLTIQCQVDSQVTMMFWYRQQPGQSLTLIATANQGSEATYESGFVIDKFPISRPNLTFSTLTVSNMSPEDSSIYLCSASGGNYGYTFGSGTRLTVV.